These 17 T cell receptor beta chains came from one sample sequenced in a study of T cell responses to AZD1222 COVID-19 vaccine. The data were produced by immunoSEQ multiplex PCR, yet TCRdb's version contains in-frame clones alone and is incomplete. The sample lists about 39,000 clones, 70% to 90% occurring once. Sequencing used peripheral blood, obtained 28 days after the second AZD1222 dose. These receptors were taken from an adult who received the AZD1222 COVID-19 vaccine.

V and J are TRBV11-2 and TRBJ2-7; TRBD2 might be the D (6 bases). V lost 3 bases and J 7 bases, leaving 13 bases between the germline ends. Germline values: CDR1 SGHAT, CDR2 FQNNGV. The CDR3 sequence is 13 residues long. DNA of the CDR3: TGTGCCAGCAGCTTTGGGGGGAGCAGGGAGCAGTACTTC. It translates to CASSFGGSREQYF.

The chain is built from TRBV21-1 and TRBJ2-5; no DNA check was done on the table's D call, TRBD2. TRBV21-1 is an annotated pseudogene. The length of the CDR3 is 14 residues. Here the CDR3 DNA reads TGTGCCAGCATACTCATGACTAGGAAAGAGACCCAGTACTTC. It translates to CASILMTRKETQYF.

The chain joins TRBV9 to TRBJ2-5; TRBD1 or TRBD2 may be the D gene (6 bases each). The germline V and J ends were trimmed by 0 bases and 5 bases, with 20 bases remaining between them. The CDR3 is made up of 17 amino acids. Germline CDR1 reads SGDLS; CDR2 reads YYNGEE. CDR3 DNA sequence: TGTGCCAGCAGCGTAGGAGGGGGGACCCTAACTGGGGAGACCCAGTACTTC. It translates to CASSVGGGTLTGETQYF. The variable domain in full, completed from reference TRBV9 and TRBJ2-5, reads DSGVTQTPKHLITATGQRVTLRCSPRSGDLSVYWYQQSLDQGLQFLIQYYNGEERAKGNILERFSAQQFPDLHSELNLSSLELGDSALYFCASSVGGGTLTGETQYFGPGTRLLVL.

The chain combines TRBV5-4 with TRBJ1-2, with D unclear. The CDR3 spans 16 residues. Germline V CDR1 and CDR2: SGHNT, YYREEE (reference sequence). V gave up 0 bases and J gave up 0 bases, with 12 bases separating them. The CDR3 sequence: CASSLGAQASNYGYTF. CDR3 DNA sequence: TGTGCCAGCAGCTTGGGTGCGCAGGCCTCTAACTATGGCTACACCTTC.

The chain joins TRBV10-3 to TRBJ1-1; weak D call: TRBD1 (6 bases). Trimming stripped 6 bases from V and 1 base from J, with 12 bases between. Germline-derived CDR1 and CDR2 are ENHRY and SYGVKD. The CDR3 is made up of 14 amino acids. CDR3 residues: CAISPGTTNTEAFF. In DNA, the CDR3 is TGTGCCATCAGCCCCGGGACAACGAACACTGAAGCTTTCTTT.

The rearrangement links TRBV2 to TRBJ2-2; D remains ambiguous. CDR1 is SNHLY and CDR2 is FYNNEI in the germline V gene. Trimming cost V 8 bases and J 2 bases, with 12 bases left between them. This CDR3 is built from 14 residues. This CDR3 is CASLPVSNTGELFF. CDR3 DNA: TGTGCCAGCCTCCCGGTTTCTAACACCGGGGAGCTGTTTTTT.

A few counts support this clone. The chain employs TRBV29-1 and TRBJ2-1; D is unresolved. Trimming shortened V by 7 bases and J by 0 bases, and 7 bases separated the two germline ends. The CDR3 extends over 12 amino acids. CDR1 SQVTM and CDR2 ANQGSEA come from the germline V gene. CDR3 loop: CSGGSSYNEQFF. The CDR3 coding sequence is TGCAGCGGCGGTTCCTCCTACAATGAGCAGTTCTTC.

The rearrangement links TRBV7-2 to TRBJ2-2; 10 bases match TRBD1. Germline V CDR1 and CDR2: SGHTA, FQGNSA. V dropped 6 bases and J dropped 4; count of bases not matched to a gene: 8. CDR3 length equals 16 residues. CDR3 bases: TGTGCCAGCAGAGCTGACAGGGGGCCCTTCACCGGGGAGCTGTTTTTT. Its translation is CASRADRGPFTGELFF.

The rearrangement joins TRBV19 to TRBJ1-5, with a possible D match to TRBD1 (6 bases). V lost 4 bases to trimming and J lost 7 bases, with 20 bases between them. The germline gives CDR1 LNHDA, CDR2 SQIVND (reference sequence). The CDR3 totals 16 residues. The CDR3 bases are TGTGCCAGTAGTACCCTACCACAGGGAACATCACAGCCCCAGCATTTT. Amino acids: CASSTLPQGTSQPQHF.

This chain links TRBV18 with TRBJ2-2; 11 bases map to TRBD2. The J segment lost 3 bases and the V segment lost 5 bases, leaving 5 bases of the junction unmatched. The CDR3 is 16 residues long. Per the germline V gene, CDR1 is KGHSH and CDR2 is LQKENI. In DNA form, the CDR3 reads TGTGCCAGCTCATCTACTAGCGGGAGTGACACCGGGGAGCTGTTTTTT. Protein: CASSSTSGSDTGELFF.

V is TRBV18 and J is TRBJ2-7, with D tentatively TRBD2 (5 bases). The CDR3 is 14 amino acids. Germline CDR1 KGHSH, CDR2 LQKENI. V was clipped by 0 bases and J by 3 bases, with 9 bases between them. CDR3 sequence reads: CASSPPASSYEQYF. For the CDR3, the DNA is TGTGCCAGCTCACCACCGGCTAGCAGCTACGAGCAGTACTTC. Supplemented by reference TRBV18 and TRBJ2-7, the full variable domain reads NAGVMQNPRHLVRRRGQEARLRCSPMKGHSHVYWYRQLPEEGLKFMVYLQKENIIDESGMPKERFSAEFPKEGPSILRIQQVVRGDSAAYFCASSPPASSYEQYFGPGTRLTVT.

The chain employs TRBV5-1 and TRBJ2-1; TRBD1 or TRBD2 may be the D gene (5 bases each). In germline, CDR1 is SGHRS, CDR2 YFSETQ. V lost 2 bases and J lost 0, with 9 bases in between. CDR3 length: 15 amino acids. The CDR3: CASSFEGSSYNEQFF. CDR3 coding DNA: TGCGCCAGCAGCTTCGAGGGGTCCTCCTACAATGAGCAGTTCTTC.

J is TRBJ1-5 and V is TRBV5-4; D is unresolved. Germline assignment: CDR1 SGHNT and CDR2 YYREEE (reference sequence). This CDR3 region has 15 residues. V was pared by 5 bases and J by 1 base, with 13 bases between. This CDR3 reads CASSVGAGSNQPQHF. The CDR3 DNA reads as TGTGCCAGCAGTGTCGGTGCAGGCAGCAATCAGCCCCAGCATTTT.

The chain combines TRBV30 with TRBJ1-4; D unclear. The CDR3 runs to 13 residues. The ends were cut back, 1 base at V and 4 bases at J, with 7 bases in the middle. Germline loops: CDR1 GTSNPN, CDR2 SVGIG (reference sequence). The CDR3 sequence: CAWSGGFNEKLFF. DNA of the CDR3: TGTGCCTGGAGTGGAGGTTTTAATGAAAAACTGTTTTTT.

DNA for the CDR3: TGTGCCAGCACGGTGGGGGCGAGCGCTGAAGCTTTCTTT. It yields the protein CASTVGASAEAFF. This chain connects TRBV2 to TRBJ1-1, with D tentatively TRBD1 (6 bases). Trimming stripped 7 bases from V and 6 bases from J, with 15 bases between. This CDR3 spans 13 amino acids. The germline CDR1 and CDR2 sequences are SNHLY and FYNNEI.

The chain has TRBV9 and TRBJ1-3; D uncertain. The CDR3 contains 14 residues. Germline V gene lookup returns CDR1 SGDLS and CDR2 YYNGEE. V gave up 0 bases and J gave up 4 bases, with 8 bases separating them. The CDR3 reads CASSVESQGNTIYF. CDR3 nucleotide sequence: TGTGCCAGCAGCGTAGAAAGCCAGGGAAACACCATATATTTT.

This clone was detected only once. The CDR3 is CASSSSGDGYTF. Here the CDR3 DNA reads TGTGCCAGCAGCTCCTCGGGGGATGGCTACACCTTC. The chain recombines TRBV11-3 with TRBJ1-2; D may be TRBD1 (5 bases). The CDR3 spans 12 residues. Germline V gene data show CDR1 as SGHNT and CDR2 as YENEEA. Trimming took 4 bases from V and 6 from J, leaving 9 bases between them.